The 11 T cell receptor beta chains presented below share a single source sample, sequenced in a study of beta chain features in type 1 diabetes. Study results and limitations: TCRB CDR3 length was moderately but significantly reduced in all four CD4+ subsets of Type 1 diabetes patients.

Of the isolated RNA, all was reverse transcribed, and so the sequenced material was expressed TCRB transcripts. Method: immunoSEQ multiplex PCR; TCRdb's copy keeps in-frame clones and lacks some. Here the sample spans roughly 150,000 clones, approximately 10% being singletons. No antigens are known for them. Material for sequencing was central memory CD4+ T cells from blood. The source of these receptors is a woman aged 25 to 39 with type 1 diabetes.

This clone was observed a few times. The V call is TRBV7-2, the J call TRBJ2-2; D gene unclear. The V and J ends lost 1 base and 6 bases respectively, with 9 bases between them. CDR1 SGHTA and CDR2 FQGNSA come from the germline V gene. The CDR3 covers 14 residues. The CDR3 loop reads CASSLVLRSGELFF. CDR3 coding DNA: TGTGCCAGCAGCTTAGTCCTGCGTTCCGGGGAGCTGTTTTTT. The whole variable domain, remainder taken from reference TRBV7-2 and TRBJ2-2, is GAGVSQSPSNKVTEKGKDVELRCDPISGHTALYWYRQSLGQGLEFLIYFQGNSAPDKSGLPSDRFSAERTGGSVSTLTIQRTQQEDSAVYLCASSLVLRSGELFFGEGSRLTVL.

V and J are TRBV7-9 and TRBJ2-7; TRBD1 matches at 9 bases. V lost 4 bases to trimming and J lost 5 bases; unmatched junction nucleotides: 12. In germline, CDR1 is SEHNR, CDR2 FQNEAQ (reference sequence). The CDR3 contains 16 residues. CDR3 sequence: CASSYPGGQGGHEQYF. The CDR3 DNA is TGTGCCAGCAGCTATCCTGGGGGACAGGGTGGCCACGAGCAGTACTTC.

The chain links TRBV10-2 to TRBJ1-4; D is unresolved. Germline-derived CDR1 and CDR2 are WSHSY and SAAADI. The CDR3 consists of 14 residues. The V gene lost 2 bases and the J gene lost 7 bases, with 11 bases spanning the gap. The CDR3 DNA follows: TGCGCCAGCAGTGAGACCGGGTATGCTGAAAAACTGTTTTTT. It yields the protein CASSETGYAEKLFF.

In this sample, this clone turned up a few times. This chain links TRBV5-4 with TRBJ2-5; 9 bases agree with TRBD1. CDR1 is SGHNT, CDR2 YYREEE, per germline (reference sequence). Trimming at V came to 3 bases and at J to 4 bases, leaving 4 bases not matched to a gene. The CDR3 is made up of 14 amino acids. The CDR3 nucleotides are TGTGCCAGCAGCTCACAGGGGGCTGGAGAGACCCAGTACTTC. This translates into CASSSQGAGETQYF.

This clone appeared a few times. The rearrangement joins TRBV28 to TRBJ2-7, with D maybe TRBD1 (5 bases). Trimming shortened V by 3 bases and J by 0 bases, and 6 bases separated the two germline ends. The germline CDR1 and CDR2 sequences are MDHEN and SYDVKM. CDR3 length: 13 residues. The CDR3, as DNA: TGTGCCAGCAGTTTTGGGGCCTCCTACGAGCAGTACTTC. Protein product: CASSFGASYEQYF.

This chain uses TRBV15 with TRBJ2-5; D remains ambiguous. Germline V gene sequence: CDR1 LNHNV, CDR2 YYDKDF (reference sequence). Trimming removed 3 bases at V and 0 bases at J, with 8 bases between. This CDR3 spans 14 amino acids. CDR3 sequence reads: CATSSIDYQETQYF. CDR3 nucleotide sequence: TGTGCCACCAGCAGCATAGACTACCAAGAGACCCAGTACTTC.

The chain uses TRBV6-1 and TRBJ2-1, with D possibly TRBD2 on 5 matching bases. Germline assignment: CDR1 MNHNS and CDR2 SASEGT. Trimming took off 7 bases at V and 9 bases at J, with 16 bases between the two ends. The CDR3 totals 13 residues. This chain's CDR3 is CASMERFVGEQFF. The CDR3 DNA is TGTGCCAGCATGGAGCGGTTTGTTGGTGAGCAGTTCTTC.

This clone turned up a few times. The rearrangement joins TRBV23-1 to TRBJ2-1; possibly TRBD1 for D (6 bases). TRBV23-1 has ORF status, its function being uncertain. CDR3 length: 16 residues. Trimming removed 3 bases at V and 6 bases at J, with 18 bases between. The CDR3 is CASSQYRVRVANEQFF. In nucleotides, the CDR3 is TGCGCCAGCAGTCAGTACAGGGTCCGGGTTGCCAATGAGCAGTTCTTC.

The sample holds a few counts of this clone. The CDR3 sequence: CASSSSIQGPNEKLFF. DNA for the CDR3: TGTGCCAGCAGCTCCTCTATACAGGGTCCAAATGAAAAACTGTTTTTT. This sequence joins TRBV5-6 and TRBJ1-4; D might be TRBD1 (6 bases). Germline V CDR1 and CDR2: SGHDT, YYEEEE. The V and J ends lost 3 bases and 5 bases respectively, with 17 bases between them. The CDR3 sequence is 16 residues long.

The chain carries TRBV4-1 and TRBJ2-1, with D unresolved. CDR3 size: 15 residues. CDR1 and CDR2 from the germline V gene are MGHRA and YSYEKL. Trimming cost V 1 base and J 0 bases, with 7 bases left between them. The CDR3 DNA is TGCGCCAGCAGCCAAGCCAAGAGCTCCTACAATGAGCAGTTCTTC. It codes for CASSQAKSSYNEQFF.

The chain uses TRBV13 and TRBJ2-1; TRBD2 agrees at 9 bases. Trimming removed 8 bases from V and 1 base from J; junction bases left unmatched: 6. The CDR3 spans 15 residues. The germline V gene encodes CDR1 PRHDT and CDR2 FYEKMQ (reference sequence). The chain's CDR3 is CASRGREGSYNEQFF. As DNA, the CDR3 is TGTGCCAGCCGTGGGCGGGAGGGGTCCTACAATGAGCAGTTCTTC.